The 21 T cell receptor beta chains below all came from one sample that was sequenced in a study of blood T cells in healthy people across ages (dated by TCRdb to between 2015 and 2016). The library was produced with 5' RACE. Instrument used: Illumina HiSeq 2500. The second PCR ran for about 6 to 12 cycles and used a J-beta primer mix along with a sample-barcoded 5' primer. TCRdb reworked the public reads: Q25 trimming with fastp, MiXCR clone assembly, productive beta chains retained. Entries are consolidated by CDR3 protein sequence, retaining the most common genes and DNA. The table for this sample lists roughly 680,000 distinct CDR3 sequences; around 20% of them were counted only once. The top ten constitute 3% to 4% of the sample. Material: blood. These receptors were obtained from a man between 65 and 85 years old in good health.

The CDR3 region has the DNA TGTGCCAGCAGCCCGAGACAGGGGGTGGGTCAAGAGACCCAGTACTTC. It translates to CASSPRQGVGQETQYF. This chain uses TRBV28 with TRBJ2-5; TRBD1 agrees at 9 bases. The CDR3 spans 16 residues. V trimming: 6 bases; J trimming: 2 bases; junction bases outside the gene matches: 10. Per the germline V gene, CDR1 is MDHEN and CDR2 is SYDVKM.

The V call is TRBV24-1, the J call TRBJ2-1; no clear D gene. The end of the DNA is better explained by TRBJ2-7, so the J call may be wrong. The CDR3 consists of 14 residues. CDR1 is KGHDR and CDR2 is SFDVKD in the germline V gene. Here the CDR3 DNA reads TGTGCCACCAGTGATTCAAAGAGACTCGACGAGCAGTACTTC. Its protein is CATSDSKRLDEQYF.

There are many counts of this clonotype. The chain links TRBV12-3 or TRBV12-4 to TRBJ2-3, with TRBD1 as a possible D gene (7 bases). V lost 6 bases, J lost 0 bases, and 25 bases lay in between. The CDR3 runs to 19 residues. The DNA for the CDR3 is TGTGCCAGCAGAGCCGCAGGGGGAGGCCCTAGGAGGAGCACAGATACGCAGTATTTT. Encoded protein: CASRAAGGGPRRSTDTQYF.

This clonotype was seen only a few times. This may be a read error, as it is one base from a much larger clone. This chain joins TRBV7-2 and TRBJ2-5; D is perhaps TRBD2 (5 bases). Per the germline V gene, CDR1 is SGHTA and CDR2 is FQGNSA. Trimming stripped 11 bases from V and 5 bases from J, with 15 bases between. This CDR3 has 12 amino acids. The CDR3 bases are TGTGCCGGCACCAACCCGGGGGAGACCCAGTACTTC. Translated: CAGTNPGETQYF. Based on the CDR3 plus reference TRBV7-2 and TRBJ2-5, the full variable domain is GAGVSQSPSNKVTEKGKDVELRCDPISGHTALYWYRQSLGQGLEFLIYFQGNSAPDKSGLPSDRFSAERTGGSVSTLTIQRTQQEDSAVYLCAGTNPGETQYFGPGTRLLVL.

A few counts support this clonotype. CDR3 in amino acids: CASNRGVGSPLHF. The CDR3 DNA reads as TGTGCCAGCAATAGGGGCGTCGGTTCACCCCTCCACTTT. The V call is TRBV27, the J call TRBJ1-6, with D possibly TRBD1 on 5 matching bases. The CDR3 length is 13 residues. CDR1 MNHEY and CDR2 SMNVEV come from the germline V gene (reference sequence). The V end was cut by 7 bases, the J end by 9 bases, with 13 bases between.

The CDR3 DNA reads TGTGCCAGCATTCAAGGGGTAGGCCCTTCCTACGAGCAGTACTTC. Protein product: CASIQGVGPSYEQYF. The chain employs TRBV6-1 and TRBJ2-5, with D tentatively TRBD1 (5 bases). The J call may be incorrect, as the DNA end agrees better with TRBJ2-7. The CDR3 extends over 15 amino acids. Germline assignment: CDR1 MNHNS and CDR2 SASEGT.

The chain links TRBV3-1 to TRBJ2-1; 10 nucleotides align to TRBD2. Germline CDR1 reads LGHDT; CDR2 reads YNNKEL (reference sequence). CDR3 length: 15 residues. Trimming took 4 bases from V and 8 from J; bases not matched to a gene: 8. The CDR3 nucleotides are TGTGCCAGCAGCCCGAGCGGGAGGGCCATGGATGAGCAGTTCTTC. This encodes CASSPSGRAMDEQFF.

The table lists this clonotype with a few counts. The CDR3 loop reads CSASTAAGGSYEQYF. DNA of the CDR3: TGCAGTGCTAGTACTGCTGCGGGGGGCTCCTACGAGCAGTACTTC. This rearrangement joins TRBV20-1 to TRBJ2-7, with 8 positions matching TRBD2. The V and J ends lost 3 bases and 0 bases, in that order; junction bases with no gene match: 7. This CDR3 region has 15 residues. Germline V gene lookup returns CDR1 DFQATT and CDR2 SNEGSKA (reference sequence).

The V and J genes are TRBV6-2 or TRBV6-3 and TRBJ2-5, with TRBD1 matching over 9 bases. The CDR3 runs to 14 residues. Germline-derived CDR1 and CDR2 are MNHEY and SVGEGT. J gave up 6 bases and V 7 bases, and 9 bases lay outside the gene matches. CDR3 loop: CASIDPGQGKTQYF. The CDR3 nucleotides are TGTGCCAGCATCGACCCGGGACAGGGAAAGACCCAGTACTTC.

This chain links TRBV29-1 with TRBJ2-5, with no clear D. With the DNA end fitting TRBJ2-7 better, the J assignment may be wrong. The CDR3 has 13 amino acids. The V gene's germline CDR1 is SQVTM and CDR2 ANQGSEA. CDR3 sequence reads: CSYVQTSSYEQYF. The CDR3 bases are TGCAGCTATGTTCAGACAAGCTCCTACGAGCAGTACTTC.

The chain has TRBV20-1 and TRBJ2-1; perhaps D is TRBD1 or TRBD2 (5 bases each). CDR3 length: 15 amino acids. Germline V lookup: CDR1 DFQATT, CDR2 SNEGSKA (reference sequence). The germline V and J ends were trimmed by 5 bases and 0 bases, with 14 bases remaining between them. CDR3 residues: CSALRDPSSYNEQFF. The CDR3 bases are TGCAGTGCTTTACGGGACCCGAGCTCCTACAATGAGCAGTTCTTC.

This clonotype appeared a few times. The chain carries TRBV7-2 and TRBJ1-6; 12 positions agree with TRBD1. The germline V gene encodes CDR1 SGHTA and CDR2 FQGNSA. The CDR3 covers 16 residues. Germline trimming cut 2 bases from V and 9 bases from J; bases unmatched to any gene: 5. The CDR3 sequence is CASSLIGTGGGSPLHF. The DNA of the CDR3 is TGTGCCAGCAGCTTAATCGGGACAGGGGGCGGTTCACCCCTCCACTTT.

This clonotype was seen a handful of times. Here the CDR3 reads CSGGLAELTDTQYF. CDR3 nucleotides: TGCAGCGGGGGACTAGCGGAACTCACAGATACGCAGTATTTT. The genes are TRBV29-1 and TRBJ2-3; TRBD2 matches 11 bases. V dropped 7 bases and J dropped 2; count of bases not matched to a gene: 5. Germline V lookup: CDR1 SQVTM, CDR2 ANQGSEA. This CDR3 contains 14 residues.

This clonotype was counted a few times. The V and J genes are TRBV12-3 or TRBV12-4 and TRBJ1-6, with D perhaps TRBD1 (6 bases). Trimming left V 6 bases short and J 7 bases short, with 10 bases between. CDR3 size: 13 residues. CDR3 nucleotide sequence: TGTGCCAGCAGCGGACAGTGGAATTCACCCCTCCACTTT. Its protein product is CASSGQWNSPLHF.

The V gene is TRBV11-2, the J gene TRBJ2-2; D unresolved. Trimming took off 0 bases at V and 7 bases at J, with 9 bases between the two ends. The CDR3 runs 14 residues. The V gene's germline CDR1 is SGHAT and CDR2 FQNNGV. The CDR3 coding sequence is TGTGCCAGCAGCTTAGATACCCGACGCGGGGAGCTGTTTTTT. Its translation is CASSLDTRRGELFF.

J is TRBJ2-1 and V is TRBV6-5; 9 nucleotides align to TRBD1. The CDR3 extends over 12 amino acids. Germline V gene data show CDR1 as MNHEY and CDR2 as SVGAGI. The V and J ends lost 4 bases and 15 bases, in that order; junction bases with no gene match: 7. The CDR3 DNA reads TGTGCCAGCAGTTCCCCGGGACAGGGTTCGTTCTTC. Its translation: CASSSPGQGSFF.

In its sample, this clonotype was seen a few times. The chain employs TRBV4-1 and TRBJ1-5; no clear D. The CDR3 extends over 15 amino acids. Germline V gene sequence: CDR1 MGHRA, CDR2 YSYEKL. The germline V and J ends were trimmed by 1 base and 5 bases, with 12 bases remaining between them. The CDR3: CASSQGFSSDQPQHF. Here the CDR3 DNA reads TGCGCCAGCAGCCAAGGGTTCAGCTCGGATCAGCCCCAGCATTTT.

This clonotype was observed a handful of times. The chain carries TRBV6-1 and TRBJ1-1; the match to TRBD1 covers 7 bases. The CDR3 has 14 amino acids. The V gene's germline CDR1 is MNHNS and CDR2 SASEGT. After removal of 5 bases from V and 4 bases from J, the junction contained 7 bases not matched to a gene. CDR3 sequence reads: CASSPPRQGTEAFF. The DNA for the CDR3 is TGTGCCAGCAGTCCCCCTCGACAGGGCACTGAAGCTTTCTTT.

This clonotype was found a few times. This rearrangement joins TRBV7-9 to TRBJ2-5; 7 nucleotides align to TRBD2. The DNA matches TRBJ2-1 better at its end, which makes the J call doubtful. This CDR3 has 16 amino acids. CDR1 is SEHNR, CDR2 FQNEAQ, per germline (reference sequence). In DNA, the CDR3 is TGTGCCAGCAGCTTAGGACTAGCAGCCGACCCAAATGAGCAGTTCTTC. Translated, it gives CASSLGLAADPNEQFF.

This chain uses TRBV2 with TRBJ2-5, with TRBD2 matching over 9 bases. The DNA end is a closer match to TRBJ2-1, so the J assignment may be wrong. There are 15 residues in the CDR3. Germline CDR1 is SNHLY and CDR2 is FYNNEI. DNA for the CDR3: TGTGCCAGCAGTGTCAGTCTAGCGGGGAACAATGAGCAGTTCTTC. Protein: CASSVSLAGNNEQFF.

The CDR3 DNA sequence: TGCAGTGCTAGGCAGACCGGGACAGTTAATGAAAAACTGTTTTTT. This encodes CSARQTGTVNEKLFF. The chain has TRBV20-1 and TRBJ1-4; TRBD1 agrees at 7 bases. V lost 3 bases and J lost 4; bases outside the gene matches: 8. This CDR3 is built from 15 residues. CDR1 is DFQATT, CDR2 SNEGSKA, per germline (reference sequence).